The 18 T cell receptor beta chains listed next were all sequenced from one sample in a study of human T cells and chemical hapten exposure. TCRdb re-derived calls from the RACE reads in MiXCR, one entry per CDR3 protein. This table has around 52,000 distinct CDR3 sequences, 9% to 9.5% appearing once. Time point of the sample: patch test 1, 2 weeks after DPC sensitization. Treatment reported: therapeutic diphenylcyclopropenone sensitization with weekly scalp DPC. The source was whole blood, collected in connection with sensitization to the hapten diphenylcyclopropenone (DPC). Receptor source: a woman in her thirties or forties with alopecia areata. Some clones in this sample may be carry-over from other donors' samples.

This clonotype occurred a few times. The V call is TRBV20-1, the J call TRBJ2-5; 7 bases agree with TRBD2. V lost 6 bases, J lost 2 bases, and 12 bases stayed unmatched. CDR3 length equals 15 residues. In germline, CDR1 is DFQATT, CDR2 SNEGSKA (reference sequence). The CDR3 nucleotides are TGCAGTGCCCGGGATGGCGGGGGTACTCAAGAGACCCAGTACTTC. Protein: CSARDGGGTQETQYF.

The chain uses TRBV7-3 and TRBJ2-1; TRBD1 matches 9 bases. Germline V gene data show CDR1 as SGHTA and CDR2 as FQGTGA. This CDR3 contains 16 residues. Unmatched junction bases numbered 12, after V lost 3 bases and J lost 9 bases. CDR3: CASSFRPGTGIREQFF. The CDR3, as DNA: TGTGCCAGCAGCTTCCGTCCCGGGACAGGGATTCGTGAGCAGTTCTTC.

This clonotype has a handful of counts. The chain's CDR3 is CASSSELPGLAGAQETQYF. The CDR3 DNA reads TGTGCCAGCTCTTCCGAACTCCCGGGACTAGCGGGGGCCCAAGAGACCCAGTACTTC. This chain links TRBV18 with TRBJ2-5; TRBD2 aligns across 14 bases. Germline assignment: CDR1 KGHSH and CDR2 LQKENI. The V segment lost 6 bases and the J segment 1 base; nucleotides outside the gene matches: 13. The CDR3 covers 19 residues.

Many counts were recorded for this clonotype. This chain joins TRBV28 and TRBJ1-4; D is unclear. Germline values: CDR1 MDHEN, CDR2 SYDVKM. The CDR3 totals 11 residues. V shed 4 bases and J shed 8 bases, with 5 bases lying between them. The CDR3, as DNA: TGTGCCAGCAGTTGGTCGGAAAAACTGTTTTTT. Translating it yields CASSWSEKLFF.

This clonotype showed up just a few times. The rearrangement links TRBV6-2 or TRBV6-3 to TRBJ1-5; D call uncertain. The germline CDR1 and CDR2 sequences are MNHEY and SVGEGT. This CDR3 has 14 residues. V lost 6 bases to trimming and J lost 6 bases, with 15 bases between them. CDR3 in amino acids: CASSYPGKTQPQHF. CDR3 coding DNA: TGTGCCAGCAGCTATCCGGGGAAGACTCAGCCCCAGCATTTT.

This clonotype appeared a few times. CDR3 sequence (DNA): TGCAGTGCTAGCCCGGACAGGGTTGGAAAACTGTTTTTT. This sequence encodes CSASPDRVGKLFF. The chain employs TRBV20-1 and TRBJ1-4; 8 nucleotides line up with TRBD1. CDR3 length: 13 amino acids. J was trimmed by 10 bases and V by 3 bases; bases with no gene match: 7. Per germline, CDR1 DFQATT and CDR2 SNEGSKA (reference sequence).

This clonotype was observed many times. The rearrangement joins TRBV30 to TRBJ1-1; D not resolved. The V end was cut by 5 bases, the J end by 6 bases, with 10 bases between. This CDR3 has 11 amino acids. Germline V gene lookup returns CDR1 GTSNPN and CDR2 SVGIG (reference sequence). DNA of the CDR3: TGTGCCTGGTCAGGTTTTGCTGAAGCTTTCTTT. It codes for CAWSGFAEAFF.

This clonotype was observed a handful of times. V and J are TRBV18 and TRBJ1-1, with TRBD1 as a possible D gene (6 bases). The V end was cut by 5 bases, the J end by 6 bases, with 10 bases between. This CDR3 comprises 12 residues. Germline loops: CDR1 KGHSH, CDR2 LQKENI. CDR3 residues: CASSRQEAEAFF. DNA for the CDR3: TGTGCCAGCTCAAGACAGGAAGCTGAAGCTTTCTTT.

The rearrangement uses TRBV12-3 or TRBV12-4 and TRBJ2-1; 12 nucleotides align to TRBD2. The V segment lost 0 bases and the J segment 5 bases; nucleotides outside the gene matches: 8. There are 18 residues in the CDR3. CDR3 in amino acids: CASSLAPGLAGRNNEQFF. CDR3 in DNA: TGTGCCAGCAGTTTAGCGCCTGGACTAGCGGGGAGAAACAATGAGCAGTTCTTC.

This clonotype showed up many times. This sequence joins TRBV30 and TRBJ2-7; D not certain. The CDR3 is 11 residues long. V lost 0 bases, J lost 5 bases, and 5 bases lay in between. The V gene's germline CDR1 is GTSNPN and CDR2 SVGIG (reference sequence). This CDR3 is CAWSVMNEQYF. In DNA form, the CDR3 reads TGTGCCTGGAGTGTAATGAACGAGCAGTACTTC.

This clonotype was picked up many times. This chain links TRBV19 with TRBJ2-4, with a possible D match to TRBD2 (5 bases). The V end was cut by 3 bases, the J end by 1 base, with 10 bases between. Germline V gene sequence: CDR1 LNHDA, CDR2 SQIVND (reference sequence). The CDR3 sequence is 15 residues long. In nucleotides, the CDR3 is TGTGCCAGTAGTATCGGGGAGTGGGCCAAAAACATTCAGTACTTC. The encoded protein is CASSIGEWAKNIQYF.

In this sample, this clonotype turned up many times. The rearrangement joins TRBV7-8 to TRBJ2-5; the D gene is possibly TRBD1 (5 bases). V lost 5 bases and J 5 bases, leaving 9 bases between the germline ends. This CDR3 is 12 amino acids long. Per germline, CDR1 SGHVS and CDR2 FQNEAQ. The CDR3, as DNA: TGTGCCAGCAGCCTCCACAGGGAGACCCAGTACTTC. This translates into CASSLHRETQYF.

This clonotype was seen at least ten times. The chain carries TRBV20-1 and TRBJ2-5; TRBD2 aligns across 12 bases. V shed 4 bases and J 4 bases; nucleotides not matched to a gene: 7. The CDR3 extends over 15 amino acids. Per the germline V gene, CDR1 is DFQATT and CDR2 is SNEGSKA (reference sequence). CDR3 amino acids: CSAITGLAGGETQYF. The CDR3 DNA follows: TGCAGTGCTATCACGGGACTAGCGGGCGGAGAGACCCAGTACTTC.

The chain uses TRBV27 and TRBJ2-1; 7 nucleotides match TRBD2. Germline CDR1 MNHEY, CDR2 SMNVEV (reference sequence). The V gene end was trimmed by 5 bases and the J gene end by 8 bases; junction bases not matched to a gene: 12. This CDR3 is built from 15 residues. This chain's CDR3 is CASSQLSGGGDEQFF. CDR3 coding DNA: TGTGCCAGCAGTCAACTCTCGGGGGGTGGCGATGAGCAGTTCTTC.

This clonotype was observed many times. V gene TRBV7-9 combines with J gene TRBJ2-4; 14 bases align to TRBD2. CDR3 length: 19 amino acids. The junction had 9 bases not matched to a gene; V was cut back by 5 bases and J by 0 bases. From germline, CDR1 is SEHNR and CDR2 FQNEAQ (reference sequence). The CDR3 nucleotides are TGTGCCAGCAGCCTTCGGACTAGCGGGGGGCGAATAGCCAAAAACATTCAGTACTTC. Its translation: CASSLRTSGGRIAKNIQYF.

This clonotype was recorded many times. The rearrangement joins TRBV5-1 to TRBJ1-6; D uncertain. CDR3 length: 15 residues. CDR1 SGHRS and CDR2 YFSETQ come from the germline V gene. Trimming removed 6 bases from V and 3 bases from J, with 13 bases in between. CDR3 amino acids: CASTQGPSYNSPLHF. Here the CDR3 DNA reads TGCGCCAGCACCCAAGGTCCTAGCTATAATTCACCCCTCCACTTT.

This clonotype was observed at least ten times. The rearrangement links TRBV7-9 to TRBJ2-5; TRBD1 matches at 9 bases. The CDR3 is 18 residues long. J lost 1 base, V lost 1 base, and 10 bases had no gene match. Looked up from germline, CDR1 is SEHNR and CDR2 is FQNEAQ (reference sequence). The CDR3 region has the DNA TGTGCCAGCAGCTTAGAAGGGAACAGGGGGCCGATCCAAGAGACCCAGTACTTC. This sequence encodes CASSLEGNRGPIQETQYF. The full variable domain, in which reference TRBV7-9 and TRBJ2-5 provide the parts outside the CDR3, is DTGVSQNPRHKITKRGQNVTFRCDPISEHNRLYWYRQTLGQGPEFLTYFQNEAQLEKSRLLSDRFSAERPKGSFSTLEIQRTEQGDSAMYLCASSLEGNRGPIQETQYFGPGTRLLVL.

This clonotype was found a few times. This sequence joins TRBV27 and TRBJ1-5; D call uncertain. V gave up 8 bases and J gave up 11 bases, with 13 bases separating them. Germline values: CDR1 MNHEY, CDR2 SMNVEV (reference sequence). The CDR3 runs to 11 residues. This CDR3 is CASPWTSSQHF. CDR3 nucleotide sequence: TGTGCCAGCCCATGGACGTCGTCCCAGCATTTT.